This T cell receptor (beta chain) was documented in a study of blood T cell repertoires in COVID-19. The CDR3 is 14 residues long. The germline V gene encodes CDR1 SGHTA and CDR2 FQGTGA. The J segment lost 0 bases and the V segment lost 5 bases, leaving 2 bases of the junction unmatched. This clone was counted a single time. Authors' methods: By means of reference gene primer amplification, nucleated cell counts were estimated. Assay used: immunoSEQ multiplex PCR; TCRdb lists only in-frame clones, some missing. That table furnishes V, J and clone size, whereas the DNA furnished D and trimming. The data show 43,000 or so clones, about 91% seen once.

The sequencing input was peripheral blood. This clonotype was sampled from a man between 60 and 75 years old with active COVID-19. The chain joins TRBV7-3 to TRBJ2-3, with TRBD1 matching 7 bases. The CDR3 DNA reads TGTGCCAGCAGCCCGGGACAGAGCACAGATACGCAGTATTTT. It yields the protein CASSPGQSTDTQYF.